The 12 T cell receptor beta chains presented below share a single source sample, sequenced in a study of blood T cell repertoires in COVID-19. Assay used: immunoSEQ multiplex PCR; TCRdb lists only in-frame clones, some missing. The sample comprises under 200,000 clones, more than 70% of which are singletons, and around 6% rests with the top ten. Material for sequencing was PBMCs or T cells enriched from blood (not recorded which). All receptors derive from a man aged 40-50 years with acute COVID-19.

The rearrangement uses TRBV28 and TRBJ2-3, with 8 bases identical to TRBD2. J gave up 4 bases and V 5 bases, and 5 bases lay outside the gene matches. The V gene's germline CDR1 is MDHEN and CDR2 SYDVKM. This CDR3 comprises 14 residues. This CDR3 reads CASSIRLAPDTQYF. The CDR3 DNA reads as TGTGCCAGCAGTATCAGACTAGCGCCAGATACGCAGTATTTT.

This clone came up once. V is TRBV5-1 and J is TRBJ2-3; D perhaps matches TRBD2 (6 bases). CDR1 is SGHRS and CDR2 is YFSETQ in the germline V gene. Between the trimmed V and J ends, which lost 3 bases and 3 bases, there was a span of 14 bases. The CDR3 loop spans 15 amino acids. The CDR3 region has the DNA TGCGCCAGCAGCTCGCGGACGGAGGGGACAGATACGCAGTATTTT. It yields the protein CASSSRTEGTDTQYF.

The V gene is TRBV10-3, the J gene TRBJ2-5, with TRBD1 matching over 8 bases. The CDR3 runs 16 residues. Per the germline V gene, CDR1 is ENHRY and CDR2 is SYGVKD. The ends lost 6 bases at V and 0 bases at J; junction bases unmatched: 9. CDR3 region: CAIRDRDRPDQETQYF. The DNA for the CDR3 is TGTGCCATCAGGGACCGGGACAGGCCAGACCAAGAGACCCAGTACTTC.

The V and J genes are TRBV20-1 and TRBJ2-7; D might be TRBD2 (5 bases). Germline V gene sequence: CDR1 DFQATT, CDR2 SNEGSKA (reference sequence). The CDR3 is 13 residues long. The V and J ends lost 3 bases and 3 bases respectively, with 12 bases between them. CDR3 residues: CSASSRENYEQYF. The CDR3 DNA follows: TGCAGTGCTAGTTCGAGGGAGAACTACGAGCAGTACTTC.

The chain is built from TRBV29-1 and TRBJ2-3; maybe TRBD2 (5 bases). CDR3 length equals 13 residues. Germline lookup yields CDR1 SQVTM and CDR2 ANQGSEA. Trimming shortened V by 4 bases and J by 4 bases, and 12 bases separated the two germline ends. The CDR3: CSVGPGSADTQYF. The CDR3 DNA is TGCAGCGTTGGGCCTGGGAGTGCAGATACGCAGTATTTT.

The rearrangement joins TRBV9 to TRBJ2-6; D remains unclear. The ends were cut back, 0 bases at V and 0 bases at J, with 7 bases in the middle. The CDR3 has 16 residues. Germline-derived CDR1 and CDR2 are SGDLS and YYNGEE. As DNA, the CDR3 is TGTGCCAGCAGCGTAGGGCATATCTCTGGGGCCAACGTCCTGACTTTC. Translation: CASSVGHISGANVLTF.

The chain is built from TRBV2 and TRBJ2-2; 12 positions match TRBD1. V trimming: 11 bases; J trimming: 6 bases; junction bases outside the gene matches: 19. The CDR3 is made up of 18 amino acids. Looked up from germline, CDR1 is SNHLY and CDR2 is FYNNEI. CDR3 sequence reads: CAGSKSLRGQGAPGELFF. CDR3 nucleotide sequence: TGTGCCGGATCGAAGAGCCTTAGGGGACAGGGGGCCCCCGGGGAGCTGTTTTTT.

This rearrangement joins TRBV7-9 to TRBJ1-1; tentative D call: TRBD1 (6 bases). The CDR3 consists of 12 residues. V was cut by 4 bases and J by 5 bases, with 8 bases left in between. The germline CDR1 and CDR2 sequences are SEHNR and FQNEAQ (reference sequence). The CDR3 coding sequence is TGTGCCAGCAGCTCCCAGGGGACTGAAGCTTTCTTT. This encodes CASSSQGTEAFF.

The rearrangement joins TRBV4-1 to TRBJ2-7, with unresolved D. This CDR3 region has 14 residues. Germline CDR1 and CDR2: MGHRA and YSYEKL. V was clipped by 1 base and J by 1 base, with 8 bases between them. The CDR3 DNA is TGCGCCAGCAGCCAAGGAGACACTTCCTACGAGCAGTACTTC. It is translated as CASSQGDTSYEQYF.

The V call is TRBV11-2, the J call TRBJ1-1; 7 nucleotides line up with TRBD1. Germline values: CDR1 SGHAT, CDR2 FQNNGV. V shed 6 bases and J 1 base; nucleotides not matched to a gene: 11. This CDR3 is 16 amino acids long. DNA of the CDR3: TGTGCCAGCAGGCACCCCTGGGGACAGAGGAACACTGAAGCTTTCTTT. Amino acid sequence: CASRHPWGQRNTEAFF.

A single count supports this clone. The rearrangement joins TRBV20-1 to TRBJ2-1, with 7 bases identical to TRBD2. This CDR3 has 14 amino acids. V was clipped by 3 bases and J by 7 bases; unmatched bases: 9. The germline V gene has CDR1 DFQATT and CDR2 SNEGSKA (reference sequence). This CDR3 is CSASPGGSMNEQFF. CDR3 DNA: TGCAGTGCTAGTCCCGGCGGGAGTATGAATGAGCAGTTCTTC.

The genes are TRBV7-8 and TRBJ1-1, with 7 nucleotides matching TRBD1. Germline lookup yields CDR1 SGHVS and CDR2 FQNEAQ. The CDR3 length is 15 residues. Trimming removed 1 base from V and 5 bases from J; junction bases left unmatched: 7. CDR3 region: CASSLEVGGLTEAFF. The CDR3 nucleotides read TGTGCCAGCAGCTTAGAGGTAGGGGGCTTGACTGAAGCTTTCTTT.